This T cell receptor beta chain was captured in a study of blood T cell repertoires in COVID-19. Study context: Samples of COVID-19 (acute and convalescent) were obtained from the United States, Italy and Spain.

This clone occurred a few times. Germline V CDR1 and CDR2: MDHEN, SYDVKM. CDR3 length equals 15 residues. Trimming removed 2 bases at V and 1 base at J, with 12 bases between. Using immunoSEQ multiplex PCR, the repertoire was profiled, and TCRdb retains in-frame clones only, with some absent. The sample has some 230,000 clones, approximately 82% seen once. The clonotype originates from a man aged 40-49 years who had recovered from COVID-19. The gene calls are TRBV28 and TRBJ2-7, with a possible D match to TRBD2 (6 bases). Material for sequencing was PBMCs or T cells enriched from blood (not recorded which). DNA of the CDR3: TGTGCCAGCAGTTTAATGGGGGGTCGTTCCTACGAGCAGTACTTC. This codes for CASSLMGGRSYEQYF.